This T cell receptor beta chain was found in a study of shared clonotypes between healthy human individuals (dated by TCRdb to about 2020). Looking at the study overall: A couple of women and a few men aged 18 to 49 years were included in the cohort. For each donor, CD4 naive and CD4 memory were each run on three plates, CD8 naive on two plates, and CD8 memory on one plate. The study deeply sequenced blood TCR repertoires of about 5 healthy adults to estimate repertoire size and the extent of clonotype sharing between individuals. To increase sequencing depth and limit assay-specific biases, TCR repertoire library preparation and sequencing were carried out by different laboratories using diverse techniques. Leukapheresis yielded between about 0.94 and 10 billion PBMCs per donor.

Points the paper makes about the study in general: Across a handful of donors, around 5% of naive CD4, roughly 3.3% of naive CD8, about 2% of memory CD4, and over 0.35% of memory CD8 clonotypes were shared. Only blood was sampled, and tissue TCR repertoires likely differ from those in blood. Pairwise subsampling indicated that sequencing depth was expected to affect the degree of clonotype sharing among donors. Compared with non-shared clonotypes, the clonotypes found in all four sorted-subset donors had higher generation probabilities. Because the study included a small number of donors, the genetic and exposure-history diversity represented was limited. Even with the large sequencing depth, rarefaction of the sorted-subset datasets indicated that sequencing was incomplete. Estimated clonotype richness was generally larger for naive than for memory subsets.

Using the deep immunoSEQ assay, multiplex PCR amplified TCR CDR3 regions from genomic DNA. For each cell subset, the extracted genomic DNA was distributed evenly across all wells of several immunoSEQ 96-well plates, and each plate served as one replicate. For sorted subsets, about 200 ng genomic DNA, equal to some 28,000 T cell genomes, was loaded into each replicate PCR. Purified libraries were quantified with a Qubit 3.0 fluorometer, sized on a Bioanalyzer 2100, and re-quantified with the KAPA Library Quantification kit. Every immunoSEQ 96-well plate was sequenced on a dedicated single-read 150-cycle Illumina NextSeq 550 flow cell. Per the original workflow: The immunoSEQ output contained only junctional sequences without quality scores, so filtering could not match that applied to full-length reads. Sequences were annotated with PyIR, a Python wrapper for IgBLAST v1.9, using IMGT germline references to assign V/J genes and CDR3. Reads with weak V/J assignments (E-value above 1e-6), missing CDR3, stop codons, out-of-frame junctions, or ambiguous translated residues were removed. V3J clonotypes were defined as sequences sharing the same inferred V gene, J gene, and CDR3 amino acid sequence. To compute the percentage overlap between repertoires, the number of shared unique clonotypes was divided by the size of the smaller repertoire. RTK rarefaction, the Chao1 estimator, and Recon v2.1 estimates of unobserved clonotypes were used to assess repertoire richness. For all TCRbeta clonotypes obtained by the gDNA method from a few donors, generation probabilities were computed with OLGA. TCRdb took this table from immuneACCESS and kept in-frame rearrangements with V and J called. Such tables lack part of the clones; where checked against another copy, unresolved V genes explain under half of the gap, and the rest is unexplained. Clone size and the V and J calls come from that table; the DNA yielded D and trimming. For this sample there are fewer than 850,000 clones; around 96% appear just once. The top ten hold about 0.22% of the sample.

CD8 naive samples were obtained by positive selection for CCR7 among CD45RO-negative cells, yielding a CD45RA+CCR7+ population from which TemRA cells were excluded. Donors were healthy HIV-negative adults with no recently reported acute infections or vaccinations. All donors were Caucasian adults living in Nashville, Tennessee, USA. Blood was collected by leukapheresis, and PBMCs were isolated by Ficoll-Histopaque density gradient centrifugation and then cryopreserved in liquid nitrogen vapor phase. Analytical flow cytometry was used to check the purity and quantity of each magnetically sorted T cell population. Genomic DNA was isolated from every sorted fraction and measured by UV absorbance on a Nanodrop 2000c. About this clone: This clone's antigen is unknown. One base away there is no much larger clone; base qualities are not given.

CDR1 and CDR2 are read off the germline V gene as MDHEN and SYDVKM. Clipping removes 2 bases from V and 5 bases from J, with 14 as the unmatched junction base count. The CDR3 starts with the cysteine, ends with the phenylalanine, and has 18 residues. Just CDR3 DNA is preserved here, 54 bases in frame from base 1. The chain links TRBV28 with TRBJ2-5; TRBD1 agrees with 10 junctional bases. The specimen was naive CD8+ T cells sorted from blood. In the paper's terms, the cell subset or site label means: CD45RA+CCR7+. The receptor's source is a man aged 30 to 45 in good health. The CDR3 has the sequence CASSLGTGVGQERETQYF. The DNA sequence is TGTGCCAGCAGTTTAGGGACAGGGGTTGGACAAGAGAGGGAGACCCAGTACTTC.